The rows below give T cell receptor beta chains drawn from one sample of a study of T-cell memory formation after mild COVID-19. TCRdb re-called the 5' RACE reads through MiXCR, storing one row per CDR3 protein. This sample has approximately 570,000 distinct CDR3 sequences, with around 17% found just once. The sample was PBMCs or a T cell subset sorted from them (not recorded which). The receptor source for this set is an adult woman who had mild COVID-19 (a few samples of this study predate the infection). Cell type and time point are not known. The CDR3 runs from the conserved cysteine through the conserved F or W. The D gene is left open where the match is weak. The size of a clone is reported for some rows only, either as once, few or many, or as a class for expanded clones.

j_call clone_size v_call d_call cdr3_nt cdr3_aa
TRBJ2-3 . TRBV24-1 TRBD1 TGTGCCACCAGTGATGCCAGACAGGGAAGAGATACGCAGTATTTT CATSDARQGRDTQYF
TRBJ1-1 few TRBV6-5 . TGTGCCAGCAGTTACTCGATGGGACCGGGCACTGAAGCTTTCTTT CASSYSMGPGTEAFF
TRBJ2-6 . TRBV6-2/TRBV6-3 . TGTGCCAGCAGAGGGCCCGCCAACGTCCTGACTTTC CASRGPANVLTF
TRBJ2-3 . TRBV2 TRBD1 TGTGCCAGCAGGACGGGACAGGGGGCGATAGATACGCAGTATTTT CASRTGQGAIDTQYF
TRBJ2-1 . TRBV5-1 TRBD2 TGCGCCAGCAGCTTGGCCGCGTATAGCGGGGGCAATGAGCAGTTCTTC CASSLAAYSGGNEQFF
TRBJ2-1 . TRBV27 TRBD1 TGTGCCAGCAGTCTAATCCGGGACAGGGGTTACAATGAGCAGTTCTTC CASSLIRDRGYNEQFF
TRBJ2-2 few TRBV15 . TGTGCCACCAGCAGAGACAGGGGGGTGACCGGGGAGCTGTTTTTT CATSRDRGVTGELFF
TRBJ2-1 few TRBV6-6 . TGTGCCAGCAGTCACGACCCTGGGACTGAGCAGTTCTTC CASSHDPGTEQFF
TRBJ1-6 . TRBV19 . TGTGCCAGTAGTCCGATTGACAGCTACTTAAGTGGGAATAATTCACCCCTCCACTTT CASSPIDSYLSGNNSPLHF
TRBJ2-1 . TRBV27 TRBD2 TGTGCCACCTCGCTCGGGACTAGCGGGAACAATGAGCAGTTCTTC CATSLGTSGNNEQFF
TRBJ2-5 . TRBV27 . TGTGCCAGCAGTGCGGATTTCGACCTTCAAGAGACCCAGTACTTC CASSADFDLQETQYF
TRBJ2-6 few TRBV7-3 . TGTGCCAGCAGCTTAATGGGAGCCCCCTTCCGCTCTGGGGCCAACGTCCTGACTTTC CASSLMGAPFRSGANVLTF
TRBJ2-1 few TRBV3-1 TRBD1 TGTGCCAGCAGCCAAGCCCCGGGACAGGGTAACGGCTACAATGAGCAGTTCTTC CASSQAPGQGNGYNEQFF
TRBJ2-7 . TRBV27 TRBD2 TGTGCCAGCAGTTTGGGTTGGGAGGGAGCCTACGAGCAGTACTTC CASSLGWEGAYEQYF
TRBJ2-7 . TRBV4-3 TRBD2 TGCGCCAGCAGTCTACTCATAGCGGGAGGCTACGAGCAGTACTTC CASSLLIAGGYEQYF
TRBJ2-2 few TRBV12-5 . TGTGCTAGTGGTTTGAATAAAAAGTCTGACTGGTCCAACACCGGGGAGCTGTTTTTT CASGLNKKSDWSNTGELFF
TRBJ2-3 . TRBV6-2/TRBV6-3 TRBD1 TGTGCCAGCAGCCGCGGGACAGGGTACACAGATACGCAGTATTTT CASSRGTGYTDTQYF